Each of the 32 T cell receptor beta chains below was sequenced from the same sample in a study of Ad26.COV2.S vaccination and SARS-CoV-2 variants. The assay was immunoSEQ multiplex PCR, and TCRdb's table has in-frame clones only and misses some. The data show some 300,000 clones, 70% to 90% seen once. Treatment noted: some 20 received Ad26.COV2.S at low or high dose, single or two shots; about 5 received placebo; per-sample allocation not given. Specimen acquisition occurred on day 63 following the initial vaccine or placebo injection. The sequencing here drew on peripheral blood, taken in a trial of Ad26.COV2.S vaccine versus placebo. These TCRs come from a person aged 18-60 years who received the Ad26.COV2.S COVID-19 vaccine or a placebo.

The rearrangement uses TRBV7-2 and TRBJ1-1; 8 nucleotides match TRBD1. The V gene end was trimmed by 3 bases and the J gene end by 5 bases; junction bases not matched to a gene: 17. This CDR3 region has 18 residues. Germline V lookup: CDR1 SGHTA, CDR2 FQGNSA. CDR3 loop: CASSFMDVGQGRGTEAFF. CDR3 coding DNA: TGTGCCAGCAGCTTTATGGATGTCGGACAGGGAAGGGGGACTGAAGCTTTCTTT.

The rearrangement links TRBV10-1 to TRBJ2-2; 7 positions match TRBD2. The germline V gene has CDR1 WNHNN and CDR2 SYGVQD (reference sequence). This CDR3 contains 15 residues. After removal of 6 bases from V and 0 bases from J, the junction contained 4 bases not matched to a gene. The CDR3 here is CASSPGTTNTGELFF. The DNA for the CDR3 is TGCGCCAGCAGCCCCGGGACTACGAACACCGGGGAGCTGTTTTTT.

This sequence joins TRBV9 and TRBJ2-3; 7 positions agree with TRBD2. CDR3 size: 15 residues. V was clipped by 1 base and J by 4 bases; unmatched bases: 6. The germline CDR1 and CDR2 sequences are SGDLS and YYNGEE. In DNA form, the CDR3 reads TGTGCCAGCAGCGTAAGGGAGGGTTCGGCAGATACGCAGTATTTT. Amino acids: CASSVREGSADTQYF. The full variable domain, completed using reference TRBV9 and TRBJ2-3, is DSGVTQTPKHLITATGQRVTLRCSPRSGDLSVYWYQQSLDQGLQFLIQYYNGEERAKGNILERFSAQQFPDLHSELNLSSLELGDSALYFCASSVREGSADTQYFGPGTRLTVL.

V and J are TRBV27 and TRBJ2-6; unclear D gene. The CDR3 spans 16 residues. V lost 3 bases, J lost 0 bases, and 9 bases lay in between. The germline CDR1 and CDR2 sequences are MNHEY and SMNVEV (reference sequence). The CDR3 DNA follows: TGTGCCAGCAGTTTTGTTAGGCTCTCTGGGGCCAACGTCCTGACTTTC. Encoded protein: CASSFVRLSGANVLTF. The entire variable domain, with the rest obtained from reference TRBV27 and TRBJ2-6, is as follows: EAQVTQNPRYLITVTGKKLTVTCSQNMNHEYMSWYRQDPGLGLRQIYYSMNVEVTDKGDVPEGYKVSRKEKRNFPLILESPSPNQTSLYFCASSFVRLSGANVLTFGAGSRLTVL.

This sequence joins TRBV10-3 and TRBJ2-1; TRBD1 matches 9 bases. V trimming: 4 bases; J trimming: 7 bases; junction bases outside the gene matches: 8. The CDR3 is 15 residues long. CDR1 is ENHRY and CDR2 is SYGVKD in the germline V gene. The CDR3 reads CAISGGTGNRNEQFF. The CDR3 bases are TGTGCCATCAGTGGGGGGACAGGGAACAGGAATGAGCAGTTCTTC.

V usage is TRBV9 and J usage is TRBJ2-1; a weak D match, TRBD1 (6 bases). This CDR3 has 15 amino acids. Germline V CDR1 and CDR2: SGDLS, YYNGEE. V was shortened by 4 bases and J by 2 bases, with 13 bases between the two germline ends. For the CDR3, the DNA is TGTGCCAGCAGCTCCCTGGGACAAACCTACAATGAGCAGTTCTTC. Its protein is CASSSLGQTYNEQFF.

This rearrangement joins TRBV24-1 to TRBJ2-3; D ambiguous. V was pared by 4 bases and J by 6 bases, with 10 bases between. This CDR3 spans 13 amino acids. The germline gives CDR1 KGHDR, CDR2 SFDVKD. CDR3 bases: TGTGCCACCAGTGACTCTACTTGGGATACGCAGTATTTT. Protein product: CATSDSTWDTQYF.

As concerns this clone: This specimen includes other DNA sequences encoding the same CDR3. The chain's CDR3 is CASSSDRVGYTF. DNA of the CDR3: TGTGCCAGCAGTTCGGACAGGGTTGGCTACACCTTC. The chain carries TRBV12-3 or TRBV12-4 and TRBJ1-2, with 8 bases identical to TRBD1. Trimming removed 4 bases from V and 7 bases from J; junction bases left unmatched: 2. The CDR3 has 12 residues.

CDR3 DNA: TGTGCCAGCTCACCAATGGGGGGCTATGGCTACACCTTC. This encodes CASSPMGGYGYTF. V usage is TRBV18 and J usage is TRBJ1-2; D is possibly TRBD1 (5 bases). Looked up from germline, CDR1 is KGHSH and CDR2 is LQKENI. The CDR3 is made up of 13 amino acids. Trimming cost V 2 bases and J 4 bases, with 8 bases left between them.

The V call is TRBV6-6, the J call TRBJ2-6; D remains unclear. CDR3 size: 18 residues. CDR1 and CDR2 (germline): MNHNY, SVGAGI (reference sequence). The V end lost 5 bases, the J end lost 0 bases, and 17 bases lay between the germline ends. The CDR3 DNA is TGTGCCAGCAGTCGAATAGGTGGAGCCGACTCTGGGGCCAACGTCCTGACTTTC. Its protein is CASSRIGGADSGANVLTF.

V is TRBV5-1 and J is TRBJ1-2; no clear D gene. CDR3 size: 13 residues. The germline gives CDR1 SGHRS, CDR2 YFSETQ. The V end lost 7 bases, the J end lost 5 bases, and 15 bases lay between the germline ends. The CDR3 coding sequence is TGCGCCAGCGGGCGTGAAGGGTTTTATGGCTACACCTTC. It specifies CASGREGFYGYTF.

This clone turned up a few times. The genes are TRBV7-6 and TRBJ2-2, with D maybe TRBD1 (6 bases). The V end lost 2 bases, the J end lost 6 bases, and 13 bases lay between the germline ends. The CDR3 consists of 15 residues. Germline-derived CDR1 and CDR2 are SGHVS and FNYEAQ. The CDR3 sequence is CASSLNRDRAGELFF. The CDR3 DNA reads TGTGCCAGCAGCTTAAACAGGGATAGAGCCGGGGAGCTGTTTTTT.

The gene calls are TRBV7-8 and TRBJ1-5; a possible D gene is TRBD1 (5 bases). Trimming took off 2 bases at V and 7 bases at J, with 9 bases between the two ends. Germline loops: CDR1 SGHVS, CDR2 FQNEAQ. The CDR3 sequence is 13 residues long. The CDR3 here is CASSLPGLQPQHF. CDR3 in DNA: TGTGCCAGCAGCTTACCGGGACTACAGCCCCAGCATTTT. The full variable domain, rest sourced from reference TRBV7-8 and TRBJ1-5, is GAGVSQSPRYKVAKRGQDVALRCDPISGHVSLFWYQQALGQGPEFLTYFQNEAQLDKSGLPSDRFFAERPEGSVSTLKIQRTQQEDSAVYLCASSLPGLQPQHFGDGTRLSIL.

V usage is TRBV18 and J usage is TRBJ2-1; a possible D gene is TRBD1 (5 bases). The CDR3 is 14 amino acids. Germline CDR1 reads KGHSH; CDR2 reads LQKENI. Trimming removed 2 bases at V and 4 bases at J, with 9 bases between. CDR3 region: CASSPSGLYNEQFF. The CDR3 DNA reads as TGTGCCAGCTCACCATCAGGGCTTTACAATGAGCAGTTCTTC.

CDR3 in amino acids: CASSLAQGSREKLFF. The CDR3 DNA reads as TGTGCCAGCAGCCTCGCACAGGGGAGTAGAGAAAAACTGTTTTTT. The chain carries TRBV9 and TRBJ1-4; 7 bases fit TRBD1. CDR1 and CDR2 (germline): SGDLS, YYNGEE. CDR3 length equals 15 residues. Unmatched junction bases numbered 11, after V lost 4 bases and J lost 8 bases.

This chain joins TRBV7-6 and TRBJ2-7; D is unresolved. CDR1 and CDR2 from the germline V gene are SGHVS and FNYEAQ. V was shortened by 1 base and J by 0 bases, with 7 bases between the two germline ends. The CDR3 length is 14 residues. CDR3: CASSLEADSYEQYF. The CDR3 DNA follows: TGTGCCAGCAGCTTAGAGGCTGACTCCTACGAGCAGTACTTC.

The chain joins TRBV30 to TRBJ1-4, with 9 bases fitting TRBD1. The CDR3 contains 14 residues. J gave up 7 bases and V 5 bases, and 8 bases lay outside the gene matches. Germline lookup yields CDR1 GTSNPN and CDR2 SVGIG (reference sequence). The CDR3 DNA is TGTGCCTGGGGAACAGGGGGCCCGTCTGAAAAACTGTTTTTT. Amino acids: CAWGTGGPSEKLFF.

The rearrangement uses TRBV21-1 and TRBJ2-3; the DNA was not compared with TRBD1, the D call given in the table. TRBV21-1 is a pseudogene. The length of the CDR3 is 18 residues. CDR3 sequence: CASSNETDRARSTDTQYF. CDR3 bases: TGTGCCAGCAGCAATGAAACGGACAGGGCTCGCTCCACAGATACGCAGTATTTT.

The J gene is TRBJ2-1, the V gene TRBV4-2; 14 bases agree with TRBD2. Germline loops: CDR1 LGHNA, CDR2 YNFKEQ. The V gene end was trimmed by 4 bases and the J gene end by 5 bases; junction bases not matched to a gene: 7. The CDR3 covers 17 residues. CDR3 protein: CASSPRTSGGHNNEQFF. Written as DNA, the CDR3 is TGTGCCAGCAGCCCCCGGACTAGCGGGGGGCACAACAATGAGCAGTTCTTC.

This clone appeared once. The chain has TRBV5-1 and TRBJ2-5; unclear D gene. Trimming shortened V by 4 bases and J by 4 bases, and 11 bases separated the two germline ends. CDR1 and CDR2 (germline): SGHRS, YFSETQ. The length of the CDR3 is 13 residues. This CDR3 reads CASSPRLGETQYF. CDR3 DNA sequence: TGCGCCAGCAGCCCAAGGTTAGGAGAGACCCAGTACTTC.

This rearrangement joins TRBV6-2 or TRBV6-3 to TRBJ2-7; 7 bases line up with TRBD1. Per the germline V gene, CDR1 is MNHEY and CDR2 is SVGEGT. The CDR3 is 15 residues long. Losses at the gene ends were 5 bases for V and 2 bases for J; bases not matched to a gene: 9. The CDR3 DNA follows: TGTGCCAGCAGTGCCACCGGGACAGAAGCCTACGAGCAGTACTTC. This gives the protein CASSATGTEAYEQYF.

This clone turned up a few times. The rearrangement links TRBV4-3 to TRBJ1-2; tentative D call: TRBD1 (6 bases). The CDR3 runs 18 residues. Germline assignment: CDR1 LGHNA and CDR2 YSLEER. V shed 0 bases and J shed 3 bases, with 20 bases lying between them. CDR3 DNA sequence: TGCGCCAGCAGCCAAGATTTGCCGGGGGCCATGATCCACTATGGCTACACCTTC. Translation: CASSQDLPGAMIHYGYTF.

The CDR3, as DNA: TGCAGCGTTGTCGGGGGGAACACAGATACGCAGTATTTT. This codes for CSVVGGNTDTQYF. The gene calls are TRBV29-1 and TRBJ2-3; 7 nucleotides agree with TRBD2. The germline CDR1 and CDR2 sequences are SQVTM and ANQGSEA. This CDR3 is built from 13 residues. V lost 4 bases, J lost 2 bases, and 3 bases stayed unmatched.

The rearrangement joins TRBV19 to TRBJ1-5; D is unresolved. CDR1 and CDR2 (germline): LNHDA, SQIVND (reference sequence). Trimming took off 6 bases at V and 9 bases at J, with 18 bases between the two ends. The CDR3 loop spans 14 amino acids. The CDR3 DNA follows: TGTGCCAGTAGCTCCCATCAACCTGGTGGGCCCCAGCATTTT. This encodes CASSSHQPGGPQHF.

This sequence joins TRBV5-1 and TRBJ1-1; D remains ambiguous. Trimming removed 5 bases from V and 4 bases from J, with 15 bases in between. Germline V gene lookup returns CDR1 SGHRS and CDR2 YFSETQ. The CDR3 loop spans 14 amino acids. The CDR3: CASRIDNGVTEAFF. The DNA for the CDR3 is TGCGCCAGCAGAATTGACAACGGGGTCACTGAAGCTTTCTTT. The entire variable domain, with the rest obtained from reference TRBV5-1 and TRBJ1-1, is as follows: KAGVTQTPRYLIKTRGQQVTLSCSPISGHRSVSWYQQTPGQGLQFLFEYFSETQRNKGNFPGRFSGRQFSNSRSEMNVSTLELGDSALYLCASRIDNGVTEAFFGQGTRLTVV.

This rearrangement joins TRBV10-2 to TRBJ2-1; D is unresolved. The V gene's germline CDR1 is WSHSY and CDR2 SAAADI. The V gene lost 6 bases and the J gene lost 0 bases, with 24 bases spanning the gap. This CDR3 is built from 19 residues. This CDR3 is CASSRSPGRVWSSYNEQFF. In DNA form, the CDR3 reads TGCGCCAGCAGCCGGTCCCCCGGTAGGGTATGGAGCTCCTACAATGAGCAGTTCTTC.

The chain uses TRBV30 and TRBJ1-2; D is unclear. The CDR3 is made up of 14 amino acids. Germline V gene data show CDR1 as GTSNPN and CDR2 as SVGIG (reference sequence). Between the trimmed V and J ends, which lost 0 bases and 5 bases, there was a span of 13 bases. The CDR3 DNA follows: TGTGCCTGGAGTGTGGGAGGGAGAGGGTATGGCTACACCTTC. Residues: CAWSVGGRGYGYTF.

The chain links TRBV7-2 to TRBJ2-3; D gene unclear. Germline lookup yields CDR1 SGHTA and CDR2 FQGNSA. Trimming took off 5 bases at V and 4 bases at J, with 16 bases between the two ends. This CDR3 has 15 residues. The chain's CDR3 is CASSPASRRADTQYF. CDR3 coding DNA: TGTGCCAGCAGCCCCGCATCGAGAAGAGCAGATACGCAGTATTTT.

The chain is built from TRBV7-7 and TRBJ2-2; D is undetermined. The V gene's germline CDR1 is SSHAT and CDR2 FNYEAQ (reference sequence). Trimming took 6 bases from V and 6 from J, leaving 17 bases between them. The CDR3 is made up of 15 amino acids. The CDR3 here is CASRDVFDHPGELFF. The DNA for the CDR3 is TGTGCCAGCAGGGACGTTTTCGACCACCCCGGGGAGCTGTTTTTT.

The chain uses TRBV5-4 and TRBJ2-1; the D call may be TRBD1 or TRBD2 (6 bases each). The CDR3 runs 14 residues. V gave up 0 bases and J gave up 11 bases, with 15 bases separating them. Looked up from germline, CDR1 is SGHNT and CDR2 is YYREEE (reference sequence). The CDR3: CASSLAGAPRKQFF. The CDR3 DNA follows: TGTGCCAGCAGCTTGGCGGGGGCCCCCCGAAAGCAGTTCTTC.

The CDR3 loop is CASSYGGNEKLFF. CDR3 sequence (DNA): TGTGCCAGCAGCTATGGGGGCAATGAAAAACTGTTTTTT. This sequence joins TRBV7-9 and TRBJ1-4; TRBD1 is a possible D gene (6 bases). V was shortened by 4 bases and J by 5 bases, with 8 bases between the two germline ends. This CDR3 has 13 residues. Germline assignment: CDR1 SEHNR and CDR2 FQNEAQ (reference sequence). The whole variable domain, filled in from reference TRBV7-9 and TRBJ1-4, reads DTGVSQNPRHKITKRGQNVTFRCDPISEHNRLYWYRQTLGQGPEFLTYFQNEAQLEKSRLLSDRFSAERPKGSFSTLEIQRTEQGDSAMYLCASSYGGNEKLFFGSGTQLSVL.

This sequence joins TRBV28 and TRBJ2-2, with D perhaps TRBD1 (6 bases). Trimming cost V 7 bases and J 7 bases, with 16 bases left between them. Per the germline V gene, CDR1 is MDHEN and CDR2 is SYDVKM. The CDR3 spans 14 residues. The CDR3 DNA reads TGTGCCAGCAATAGCGAGGGGGAAAGCGGGGAGCTGTTTTTT. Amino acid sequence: CASNSEGESGELFF.